This passage covers 14 T cell receptor beta chains from one sample sequenced in a study of blood T cell repertoires in COVID-19. TCRdb keeps only in-frame clones here, not all; method: immunoSEQ multiplex PCR. The sample holds 300,000 to 400,000 clones, 88% seen once. The sample comprised peripheral blood. These receptors came from a woman in her 70s with COVID-19, enrolled during active disease.

Only one count was recorded for this clone. V and J are TRBV19 and TRBJ2-1; D is unclear. In germline, CDR1 is LNHDA, CDR2 SQIVND (reference sequence). The length of the CDR3 is 12 residues. V was clipped by 1 base and J by 10 bases, with 8 bases between them. CDR3 loop: CASSIGGLEQFF. CDR3 sequence (DNA): TGTGCCAGTAGTATAGGAGGCCTGGAGCAGTTCTTC.

The chain joins TRBV5-6 to TRBJ1-2; 9 bases line up with TRBD1. With V trimmed by 3 bases and J by 8 bases, 11 bases remained unmatched. The germline V gene has CDR1 SGHDT and CDR2 YYEEEE. The CDR3 has 15 amino acids. CDR3 sequence: CASSYGTGTFRGYTF. The CDR3 DNA sequence: TGTGCCAGCAGCTACGGGACAGGGACTTTTAGAGGCTACACCTTC.

This sequence joins TRBV10-3 and TRBJ2-1; 9 bases line up with TRBD1. The CDR3 is 14 residues long. Germline V CDR1 and CDR2: ENHRY, SYGVKD. V dropped 6 bases and J dropped 7; count of bases not matched to a gene: 7. In DNA, the CDR3 is TGTGCCATCAGGCCGGGACAGGGTCGAAATGAGCAGTTCTTC. Encoded protein: CAIRPGQGRNEQFF.

This chain links TRBV5-3 with TRBJ2-7; 9 positions agree with TRBD1. TRBV5-3 is given ORF status, its function remaining uncertain. The CDR3 is made up of 16 amino acids. Trimming cost V 2 bases and J 5 bases; bases outside gene matches: 11. CDR3: CARSLDKTGGRDEQYF. Here the CDR3 DNA reads TGTGCCAGAAGCTTAGATAAGACAGGGGGAAGAGACGAGCAGTACTTC.

This rearrangement joins TRBV6-5 to TRBJ1-5; D might be TRBD1 (5 bases). The germline V gene encodes CDR1 MNHEY and CDR2 SVGAGI. CDR3 length: 14 residues. V was clipped by 2 bases and J by 3 bases, with 8 bases between them. CDR3 coding DNA: TGTGCCAGCAGTTACGGGGGGTTCAATCAGCCCCAGCATTTT. This gives the protein CASSYGGFNQPQHF.

This chain uses TRBV5-1 with TRBJ2-5; 7 bases match TRBD1. Germline V gives CDR1 SGHRS, CDR2 YFSETQ. J was trimmed by 1 base and V by 2 bases; bases with no gene match: 14. The CDR3 runs to 18 residues. In DNA, the CDR3 is TGCGCCAGCAGCTTCGGCAGGGGGTCCTTACTTGGCCAAGAGACCCAGTACTTC. This gives the protein CASSFGRGSLLGQETQYF.

The rearrangement uses TRBV9 and TRBJ2-5; D might be TRBD2 (7 bases). The CDR3 totals 15 residues. CDR1 is SGDLS and CDR2 is YYNGEE in the germline V gene. V was trimmed by 3 bases and J by 2 bases, leaving 14 bases between them. The CDR3 spells CASSAAGADQETQYF. The DNA of the CDR3 is TGTGCCAGCAGCGCTGCGGGGGCAGATCAAGAGACCCAGTACTTC.

The rearrangement links TRBV5-1 to TRBJ1-3; D may be TRBD1 (5 bases). From germline, CDR1 is SGHRS and CDR2 YFSETQ. There are 16 residues in the CDR3. Trimming cost V 0 bases and J 4 bases, with 14 bases left between them. The CDR3 bases are TGCGCCAGCAGCTTGGTCGGGGGACTGACCGGAAACACCATATATTTT. Amino acid sequence: CASSLVGGLTGNTIYF.

The gene calls are TRBV27 and TRBJ1-5; D is uncertain. The CDR3 has 15 residues. The germline gives CDR1 MNHEY, CDR2 SMNVEV (reference sequence). Trimming removed 0 bases from V and 7 bases from J, with 13 bases in between. The DNA of the CDR3 is TGTGCCAGCAGTTTATCGTGGGCCCCGGGGCAGCCCCAGCATTTT. Protein: CASSLSWAPGQPQHF.

J is TRBJ2-7 and V is TRBV6-6; D call uncertain. The CDR3 spans 12 residues. The germline V and J ends were trimmed by 6 bases and 2 bases, with 8 bases remaining between them. Germline lookup yields CDR1 MNHNY and CDR2 SVGAGI (reference sequence). CDR3 residues: CASSLTPYEQYF. DNA for the CDR3: TGTGCCAGCAGCCTTACACCCTACGAGCAGTACTTC.

V and J are TRBV11-2 and TRBJ2-1; TRBD2 matches at 12 bases. J gave up 0 bases and V 1 base, and 7 bases lay outside the gene matches. Germline V lookup: CDR1 SGHAT, CDR2 FQNNGV. This CDR3 region has 19 residues. CDR3 region: CASSLVGLAGFSSYNEQFF. In DNA form, the CDR3 reads TGTGCCAGCAGCTTAGTAGGACTAGCGGGGTTCAGCTCCTACAATGAGCAGTTCTTC.

The rearrangement links TRBV7-2 to TRBJ1-5, with D perhaps TRBD1 (6 bases). Germline CDR1 reads SGHTA; CDR2 reads FQGNSA. Trimming shortened V by 5 bases and J by 4 bases, and 12 bases separated the two germline ends. The CDR3 covers 14 residues. The CDR3 coding sequence is TGTGCCAGCAGCCAGGGGAACGAGAATCAGCCCCAGCATTTT. It translates to CASSQGNENQPQHF.

V usage is TRBV9 and J usage is TRBJ2-3; D is possibly TRBD1 (5 bases). The germline V and J ends were trimmed by 1 base and 7 bases, with 7 bases remaining between them. Germline V CDR1 and CDR2: SGDLS, YYNGEE. This CDR3 region has 12 residues. CDR3 amino acids: CASSVQDNTQYF. CDR3 nucleotide sequence: TGTGCCAGCAGCGTACAGGACAATACGCAGTATTTT.

The rearrangement joins TRBV7-2 to TRBJ2-7; TRBD1 matches at 10 bases. Trimming took 4 bases from V and 3 from J; bases not matched to a gene: 3. The V gene's germline CDR1 is SGHTA and CDR2 FQGNSA. The length of the CDR3 is 14 residues. The CDR3 DNA sequence: TGTGCCAGCAGCTCCGACAGGGGGCACTACGAGCAGTACTTC. As protein: CASSSDRGHYEQYF.